Below are 28 T cell receptor beta chains sequenced from a single sample in a study of cytomegalovirus exposure and HLA in healthy donors. It was with 60 Vbeta and 13 Jbeta primers that the PCR ran. Assay: immunoSEQ multiplex PCR; the TCRdb copy retains only in-frame clones and omits some. This sample has more than 150,000 clones, with more than 70% found just once. What was sequenced was PBMCs. Source of these receptors: a boy aged 10-17 years in good health and CMV-seronegative.

J is TRBJ1-2 and V is TRBV6-4, with TRBD1 identical over 10 bases. The CDR3 has 17 amino acids. Germline V gives CDR1 MRHNA, CDR2 SNTAGT. Unmatched junction bases numbered 8, after V lost 0 bases and J lost 4 bases. CDR3 sequence: CASSDSDRGAAFYGYTF. The CDR3 bases are TGTGCCAGCAGTGACTCGGACAGGGGGGCGGCATTCTATGGCTACACCTTC.

The V call is TRBV2, the J call TRBJ2-1; TRBD2 is a possible D gene (6 bases). Per the germline V gene, CDR1 is SNHLY and CDR2 is FYNNEI. This CDR3 is built from 13 residues. V was pared by 8 bases and J by 4 bases, with 12 bases between. The CDR3 sequence is CASFRDSYNEQFF. As DNA, the CDR3 is TGTGCCAGCTTCCGGGACTCATACAATGAGCAGTTCTTC.

The chain carries TRBV6-6 and TRBJ1-1, with a possible D match to TRBD1 (6 bases). Germline V gene data show CDR1 as MNHNY and CDR2 as SVGAGI (reference sequence). V gave up 6 bases and J gave up 0 bases, with 11 bases separating them. This CDR3 spans 14 amino acids. CDR3 nucleotide sequence: TGTGCCAGCAGCCTCACAGGGATGAACACTGAAGCTTTCTTT. Its protein is CASSLTGMNTEAFF.

In its sample, this clone was seen a few times. The chain links TRBV28 to TRBJ2-1, with 7 bases that match TRBD2. Unmatched junction bases numbered 9, after V lost 4 bases and J lost 3 bases. The germline CDR1 and CDR2 sequences are MDHEN and SYDVKM. This CDR3 spans 16 amino acids. This chain's CDR3 is CASSSTGGSGYNEQFF. DNA for the CDR3: TGTGCCAGCAGTTCCACCGGGGGGTCGGGCTACAATGAGCAGTTCTTC.

J is TRBJ1-3 and V is TRBV10-3, with a possible D match to TRBD1 (6 bases). Germline CDR1 ENHRY, CDR2 SYGVKD. Trimming left V 3 bases short and J 2 bases short, with 11 bases between. This CDR3 contains 15 residues. The CDR3 sequence is CAISEQGRAGNTIYF. As DNA, the CDR3 is TGTGCCATCAGTGAACAGGGACGGGCTGGAAACACCATATATTTT.

This chain uses TRBV27 with TRBJ2-1; 9 bases are shared with TRBD1. This CDR3 region has 13 residues. Germline lookup yields CDR1 MNHEY and CDR2 SMNVEV (reference sequence). After removal of 4 bases from V and 13 bases from J, the junction contained 8 bases not matched to a gene. The CDR3 loop reads CASSSGTGNGQFF. The CDR3 DNA is TGTGCCAGCAGTTCCGGGACAGGGAATGGACAGTTCTTC.

The rearrangement uses TRBV28 and TRBJ2-4, with a weak D call TRBD2 (5 bases). Germline V lookup: CDR1 MDHEN, CDR2 SYDVKM. This CDR3 region has 15 residues. V dropped 4 bases and J dropped 1 base, with 11 bases sitting between them. CDR3: CASSSLRGAKNIQYF. The CDR3 region has the DNA TGTGCCAGCAGTTCCCTACGCGGGGCCAAAAACATTCAGTACTTC.

CDR3 sequence (DNA): TGCGGTTGGGCGGGACAGGGAGGCGGAAAACTGTTTTTT. Translating gives CGWAGQGGGKLFF. This chain joins TRBV29-1 and TRBJ1-4, with 9 bases matching TRBD1. The germline CDR1 and CDR2 sequences are SQVTM and ANQGSEA. The length of the CDR3 is 13 residues.

This chain connects TRBV6-1 to TRBJ1-1; D possibly corresponds to TRBD1 (5 bases). V shed 5 bases and J shed 5 bases, with 18 bases lying between them. The CDR3 covers 15 residues. From germline, CDR1 is MNHNS and CDR2 SASEGT. In DNA form, the CDR3 reads TGTGCCAGCAGTCCACTGACAGTATCCGATACTGAAGCTTTCTTT. Residues: CASSPLTVSDTEAFF.

The chain has TRBV27 and TRBJ2-2, with 7 positions matching TRBD1. Per germline, CDR1 MNHEY and CDR2 SMNVEV (reference sequence). The V gene end was trimmed by 5 bases and the J gene end by 5 bases; junction bases not matched to a gene: 5. CDR3 length: 14 residues. The CDR3 sequence is CASSRQGGTGELFF. CDR3 nucleotides: TGTGCCAGCAGTCGACAGGGTGGAACCGGGGAGCTGTTTTTT.

The V gene is TRBV13, the J gene TRBJ1-4; D remains ambiguous. Germline V gene lookup returns CDR1 PRHDT and CDR2 FYEKMQ (reference sequence). The V end lost 5 bases, the J end lost 3 bases, and 10 bases lay between the germline ends. The CDR3 is 14 amino acids. CDR3 residues: CASSPRLPNEKLFF. The CDR3 DNA is TGTGCCAGCAGCCCGAGGTTACCTAATGAAAAACTGTTTTTT.

The rearrangement joins TRBV5-4 to TRBJ1-2; 7 positions match TRBD1. V was pared by 3 bases and J by 4 bases, with 6 bases of the junction left unmatched. CDR1 is SGHNT and CDR2 is YYREEE in the germline V gene (reference sequence). This CDR3 comprises 14 residues. In DNA form, the CDR3 reads TGTGCCAGCAGCTACCTCGACAGGGTCTATGGCTACACCTTC. As protein: CASSYLDRVYGYTF.

This clone showed up just a few times. The chain is built from TRBV2 and TRBJ1-4; D remains ambiguous. V lost 8 bases and J lost 0, with 13 bases in between. CDR3 length: 15 residues. From germline, CDR1 is SNHLY and CDR2 FYNNEI. The CDR3 reads CASGGKVATNEKLFF. In DNA form, the CDR3 reads TGTGCCAGCGGCGGGAAGGTCGCAACTAATGAAAAACTGTTTTTT.

The chain couples TRBV6-1 to TRBJ2-3; a possible D gene is TRBD1 (6 bases). The CDR3 length is 15 residues. Germline CDR1 MNHNS, CDR2 SASEGT. V lost 4 bases, J lost 3 bases, and 14 bases lay in between. CDR3 nucleotide sequence: TGTGCCAGCAGTGTTGCAGGGGTTTCAACAGATACGCAGTATTTT. Amino acids: CASSVAGVSTDTQYF.

The rearrangement uses TRBV9 and TRBJ2-2; D gene ambiguous. Per germline, CDR1 SGDLS and CDR2 YYNGEE. This CDR3 spans 15 amino acids. V lost 1 base and J lost 0, with 7 bases in between. CDR3 loop: CASSVQATNTGELFF. CDR3 sequence (DNA): TGTGCCAGCAGCGTACAGGCGACGAACACCGGGGAGCTGTTTTTT.

This clone was picked up one time. The V gene is TRBV5-1, the J gene TRBJ1-2, with D possibly TRBD1 on 6 matching bases. CDR1 and CDR2 from the germline V gene are SGHRS and YFSETQ. V was shortened by 0 bases and J by 2 bases, with 14 bases between the two germline ends. CDR3 length: 16 amino acids. CDR3 amino acids: CASSLDGQRINYGYTF. CDR3 nucleotides: TGCGCCAGCAGCTTGGACGGACAGAGAATCAACTATGGCTACACCTTC.

J is TRBJ2-2 and V is TRBV28, with 8 bases that match TRBD1. Germline loops: CDR1 MDHEN, CDR2 SYDVKM. Unmatched junction bases numbered 10, after V lost 8 bases and J lost 5 bases. The CDR3 totals 15 residues. The CDR3 loop reads CASGGQGMWTGELFF. In DNA, the CDR3 is TGTGCCAGCGGTGGACAGGGAATGTGGACCGGGGAGCTGTTTTTT. Combining the CDR3 with reference TRBV28 and TRBJ2-2 gives the whole variable domain DVKVTQSSRYLVKRTGEKVFLECVQDMDHENMFWYRQDPGLGLRLIYFSYDVKMKEKGDIPEGYSVSREKKERFSLILESASTNQTSMYLCASGGQGMWTGELFFGEGSRLTVL.

This clone is a singleton in its sample. V gene TRBV27 combines with J gene TRBJ1-5; D not resolved. Trimming took 2 bases from V and 5 from J, leaving 10 bases between them. CDR1 is MNHEY, CDR2 SMNVEV, per germline (reference sequence). This CDR3 is built from 14 residues. The DNA of the CDR3 is TGTGCCAGCAGTTTAAGTCCCCGGGATCAGCCCCAGCATTTT. Residues: CASSLSPRDQPQHF.

V is TRBV10-2 and J is TRBJ1-2; no firm D call. From germline, CDR1 is WSHSY and CDR2 SAAADI. The CDR3 has 13 amino acids. Deletions cut 4 bases from V and 7 bases from J, with 13 bases between. CDR3 nucleotide sequence: TGCGCCAGCAGTGGGGCCCTGCGGGGTGGCTACACCTTC. Translating it yields CASSGALRGGYTF.

V is TRBV27 and J is TRBJ2-7; TRBD1 agrees at 7 bases. Trimming took 4 bases from V and 2 from J; bases not matched to a gene: 8. Germline V lookup: CDR1 MNHEY, CDR2 SMNVEV (reference sequence). CDR3 length: 15 amino acids. CDR3 residues: CASSSTDRPPYEQYF. CDR3 nucleotides: TGTGCCAGCAGTTCTACGGACAGGCCCCCCTACGAGCAGTACTTC.

This clone showed up just a few times. The same CDR3 also results from other DNA sequences found in this sample. V is TRBV5-4 and J is TRBJ2-1; 13 bases align to TRBD2. Germline V gene sequence: CDR1 SGHNT, CDR2 YYREEE (reference sequence). This CDR3 is 15 amino acids long. Trimming cost V 2 bases and J 7 bases; bases outside gene matches: 3. DNA of the CDR3: TGTGCCAGCAGCTTACTAGCGGGGGGGCTAAATGAGCAGTTCTTC. Translation gives CASSLLAGGLNEQFF.

This chain joins TRBV29-1 and TRBJ2-2; a weak D match, TRBD1 (7 bases). Per germline, CDR1 SQVTM and CDR2 ANQGSEA. V was cut by 5 bases and J by 3 bases, with 13 bases left in between. The CDR3 covers 14 residues. CDR3: CSVSRGVYTGELFF. The CDR3 DNA is TGCAGCGTTTCCAGGGGGGTGTACACCGGGGAGCTGTTTTTT.

This chain uses TRBV18 with TRBJ2-3; D is unclear. Germline CDR1 KGHSH, CDR2 LQKENI. The CDR3 covers 13 residues. The V end was cut by 3 bases, the J end by 6 bases, with 10 bases between. The CDR3 loop reads CASSPWSRDTQYF. CDR3 in DNA: TGTGCCAGCTCACCGTGGTCCCGGGATACGCAGTATTTT.

This clone was observed a few times. This chain connects TRBV2 to TRBJ2-7, with D possibly being TRBD2 (5 bases). CDR1 and CDR2 from the germline V gene are SNHLY and FYNNEI. V lost 1 base and J lost 6, with 7 bases in between. CDR3 length: 12 residues. DNA of the CDR3: TGTGCCAGCAGTGAAGGAGGAGGCGAGCAGTACTTC. Amino acids: CASSEGGGEQYF.

The V and J genes are TRBV4-1 and TRBJ2-7, with D perhaps matching TRBD1 (6 bases). The CDR3 has 14 amino acids. The germline V gene encodes CDR1 MGHRA and CDR2 YSYEKL. Trimming removed 4 bases at V and 3 bases at J, with 13 bases between. As DNA, the CDR3 is TGCGCCAGCAGCCCAGGGGTTGGGGGCTACGAGCAGTACTTC. Translation gives CASSPGVGGYEQYF.

In the case of this clone: Other DNA sequences of this sample code for an identical CDR3. The rearrangement uses TRBV28 and TRBJ2-7, with TRBD1 identical over 7 bases. The trim removed 6 bases at V and 2 bases at J, leaving 7 bases unmatched. Germline-derived CDR1 and CDR2 are MDHEN and SYDVKM. The CDR3 is 14 residues long. The CDR3 DNA is TGTGCCAGCAGCCCACCAGGGACAGCCTACGAGCAGTACTTC. As protein: CASSPPGTAYEQYF.

The sample holds a few counts of this clone. The rearrangement joins TRBV5-6 to TRBJ2-1; weak D call: TRBD2 (5 bases). Trimming removed 4 bases from V and 1 base from J, with 12 bases in between. Germline loops: CDR1 SGHDT, CDR2 YYEEEE. The length of the CDR3 is 15 residues. DNA for the CDR3: TGTGCCAGCAGCCAAACGGGGTTGTCCTACAATGAGCAGTTCTTC. It encodes CASSQTGLSYNEQFF.

The J gene is TRBJ1-1, the V gene TRBV27, with D maybe TRBD1 (6 bases). The CDR3 is 15 residues long. Germline V lookup: CDR1 MNHEY, CDR2 SMNVEV (reference sequence). V was trimmed by 3 bases and J by 6 bases, leaving 17 bases between them. In DNA form, the CDR3 reads TGTGCCAGCAGTTTGGGGGCTCCGGACTTCGCTGAAGCTTTCTTT. Translating gives CASSLGAPDFAEAFF.